The 24 T cell receptor beta chains presented below share a single source sample, sequenced in a study of blood T cells in healthy people across ages. The authors ran a second PCR of roughly 6 to 12 cycles using a sample-barcoded 5' primer and a J-beta primer mix. Via MiXCR, TCRdb re-called the 5' RACE reads, giving one row per CDR3 protein. The table lists 650,000 to 800,000 distinct CDR3 sequences, over 40% of them singletons. Specimen: blood. The origin of the receptors is a woman aged 80 or over in good health.

V and J are TRBV6-7 and TRBJ2-7; no clear D. TRBV6-7 is classed as an ORF, of uncertain function. The V end lost 4 bases, the J end lost 7 bases, and 11 bases lay between the germline ends. The CDR3 contains 12 residues. In nucleotides, the CDR3 is TGTGCCAGCAGTTCGCCCTTCTGGGAGCAGTACTTC. Translating gives CASSSPFWEQYF.

Ten or more counts support this clonotype. This chain joins TRBV20-1 and TRBJ2-7, with unresolved D. With 0 bases removed from V and 2 bases from J, the gap between germline ends came to 11 bases. CDR3 size: 14 residues. CDR1 is DFQATT and CDR2 is SNEGSKA in the germline V gene (reference sequence). CDR3 loop: CSARDLTVPYEQYF. CDR3 nucleotides: TGCAGTGCTAGAGATCTTACAGTACCCTACGAGCAGTACTTC.

This clonotype was seen many times. V usage is TRBV9 and J usage is TRBJ2-3; perhaps TRBD1 as D (5 bases). Trimming took off 3 bases at V and 2 bases at J, with 10 bases between the two ends. This CDR3 contains 14 residues. Germline V gives CDR1 SGDLS, CDR2 YYNGEE. The CDR3 is CASSDRQYTDTQYF. CDR3 in DNA: TGTGCCAGCAGCGACCGACAGTACACAGATACGCAGTATTTT.

The chain combines TRBV29-1 with TRBJ1-1; no definite D call. The length of the CDR3 is 13 residues. Germline CDR1 SQVTM, CDR2 ANQGSEA. The ends were cut back, 3 bases at V and 6 bases at J, with 14 bases in the middle. CDR3: CSVEEGRRAEAFF. The CDR3 nucleotides are TGCAGCGTTGAGGAAGGGAGGAGGGCTGAAGCTTTCTTT. The entire variable domain, with the rest obtained from reference TRBV29-1 and TRBJ1-1, is as follows: SAVISQKPSRDICQRGTSLTIQCQVDSQVTMMFWYRQQPGQSLTLIATANQGSEATYESGFVIDKFPISRPNLTFSTLTVSNMSPEDSSIYLCSVEEGRRAEAFFGQGTRLTVV.

In its sample, this clonotype was seen many times. The genes are TRBV2 and TRBJ2-4; D ambiguous. Trimming shortened V by 4 bases and J by 10 bases, and 8 bases separated the two germline ends. CDR1 and CDR2 (germline): SNHLY, FYNNEI. CDR3 length: 11 residues. CDR3 sequence (DNA): TGTGCCAGCAGTGCTGCTCAGATTCAGTACTTC. It encodes CASSAAQIQYF.

The CDR3 DNA follows: TGTGCCAGCAGGCCCCCAGCGGTAACTATTGGCTACACCTTC. It codes for CASRPPAVTIGYTF. The genes are TRBV13 and TRBJ1-2; no clear D. The ends were cut back, 6 bases at V and 7 bases at J, with 18 bases in the middle. This CDR3 is 14 amino acids long. Germline values: CDR1 PRHDT, CDR2 FYEKMQ (reference sequence).

The chain uses TRBV28 and TRBJ2-7; 8 nucleotides line up with TRBD1. CDR3 length: 15 residues. Germline V gene data show CDR1 as MDHEN and CDR2 as SYDVKM. With V trimmed by 2 bases and J by 1 base, 4 bases remained unmatched. This chain's CDR3 is CASSLPGQGSYEQYF. CDR3 in DNA: TGTGCCAGCAGTTTACCCGGACAGGGTTCCTACGAGCAGTACTTC.

This clonotype showed up many times. The V and J genes are TRBV29-1 and TRBJ1-1, with 9 bases matching TRBD1. This CDR3 is built from 12 residues. The V gene's germline CDR1 is SQVTM and CDR2 ANQGSEA. V trimming: 6 bases; J trimming: 5 bases; junction bases outside the gene matches: 4. CDR3 protein: CSVTDRGTEAFF. As DNA, the CDR3 is TGCAGCGTCACCGACAGGGGGACTGAAGCTTTCTTT.

Many counts were recorded for this clonotype. The chain has TRBV2 and TRBJ2-5; TRBD1 aligns across 7 bases. The V gene's germline CDR1 is SNHLY and CDR2 FYNNEI. CDR3 length equals 14 residues. Trimming at V came to 6 bases and at J to 0 bases, leaving 4 bases not matched to a gene. CDR3 loop: CASRVQGNQETQYF. The CDR3 bases are TGTGCCAGCAGAGTACAGGGGAACCAAGAGACCCAGTACTTC. Using reference TRBV2 and TRBJ2-5 for the parts outside the CDR3, the full variable domain is EPEVTQTPSHQVTQMGQEVILRCVPISNHLYFYWYRQILGQKVEFLVSFYNNEISEKSEIFDDQFSVERPDGSNFTLKIRSTKLEDSAMYFCASRVQGNQETQYFGPGTRLLVL.

This clonotype occurred a few times. Just one base apart from a much larger clone, this may be a read error. The chain carries TRBV6-5 and TRBJ2-5, with TRBD1 matching over 9 bases. CDR3 length: 16 residues. Germline-derived CDR1 and CDR2 are MNHEY and SVGAGI. Trimming took 0 bases from V and 11 from J; bases not matched to a gene: 13. The chain's CDR3 is CASSYSVDRGSDEQYF. The CDR3, as DNA: TGTGCCAGCAGTTACTCGGTGGACAGGGGTTCCGATGAGCAGTACTTC.

This clonotype occurred a few times. V and J are TRBV6-2 or TRBV6-3 and TRBJ2-7; maybe TRBD2 (6 bases). The V end was cut by 10 bases, the J end by 7 bases, with 20 bases between. The length of the CDR3 is 13 residues. Germline assignment: CDR1 MNHEY and CDR2 SVGEGT. CDR3 DNA: TGTGCCACAAAGGAGGAGGGTTTGGGAGAGCAGTACTTC. It is translated as CATKEEGLGEQYF.

On this clonotype itself: It may be a read error: a sequence one base away is much more abundant. The gene calls are TRBV11-2 and TRBJ2-5; D assignment may be TRBD1 or TRBD2 (5 bases each). CDR1 is SGHAT, CDR2 FQNNGV, per germline. The CDR3 length is 13 residues. Trimming cost V 3 bases and J 11 bases, with 16 bases left between them. The CDR3 nucleotides are TGTGCCAGCAGCTTTGCCGGGGCGGATGAGCAGTACTTC. Its translation: CASSFAGADEQYF.

This clonotype was observed many times. The rearrangement links TRBV12-3 or TRBV12-4 to TRBJ2-1; 7 bases are shared with TRBD2. The CDR3 runs to 13 residues. The V gene end was trimmed by 6 bases and the J gene end by 9 bases; junction bases not matched to a gene: 8. CDR3 coding DNA: TGTGCCAGCAGCCCTAGAACGGGGGGTGAGCAGTTCTTC. Translated, it gives CASSPRTGGEQFF.

The chain joins TRBV19 to TRBJ2-3; TRBD1 matches at 7 bases. The CDR3 is 16 amino acids. J lost 4 bases, V lost 4 bases, and 11 bases had no gene match. Germline values: CDR1 LNHDA, CDR2 SQIVND (reference sequence). This CDR3 reads CASSTARQGMSDTQYF. Here the CDR3 DNA reads TGTGCCAGTAGTACAGCCAGACAGGGAATGTCAGATACGCAGTATTTT. The entire variable domain, with the rest obtained from reference TRBV19 and TRBJ2-3, is as follows: DGGITQSPKYLFRKEGQNVTLSCEQNLNHDAMYWYRQDPGQGLRLIYYSQIVNDFQKGDIAEGYSVSREKKESFPLTVTSAQKNPTAFYLCASSTARQGMSDTQYFGPGTRLTVL.

This chain uses TRBV10-3 with TRBJ1-2; D is possibly TRBD1 (5 bases). The germline gives CDR1 ENHRY, CDR2 SYGVKD. V was trimmed by 4 bases and J by 6 bases, leaving 12 bases between them. The CDR3 is 13 residues long. CDR3 loop: CAISGLQGNGYTF. CDR3 coding DNA: TGTGCCATCAGTGGGCTTCAGGGTAATGGCTACACCTTC.

The genes are TRBV29-1 and TRBJ2-3, with 7 nucleotides matching TRBD2. CDR3 size: 15 residues. V lost 4 bases to trimming and J lost 4 bases; unmatched junction nucleotides: 11. Germline CDR1 SQVTM, CDR2 ANQGSEA. DNA of the CDR3: TGCAGCGTTGGGGAGGGCCTAACTAACTCAGATACGCAGTATTTT. Amino acids: CSVGEGLTNSDTQYF.

For this clonotype: This could be a read error, since a much larger clone is one nucleotide away. The chain combines TRBV24-1 with TRBJ2-1; perhaps D is TRBD1 or TRBD2 (5 bases each). Germline V gives CDR1 KGHDR, CDR2 SFDVKD. The length of the CDR3 is 14 residues. In DNA, the CDR3 is TGTGCCACCAGTGCCCCGGGACCCTACAGTGAGCAGTTCTTC. Translating it yields CATSAPGPYSEQFF.

The chain uses TRBV18 and TRBJ2-5; 10 nucleotides match TRBD2. Per the germline V gene, CDR1 is KGHSH and CDR2 is LQKENI. Germline trimming cut 5 bases from V and 1 base from J; bases unmatched to any gene: 4. This CDR3 has 15 amino acids. The CDR3 protein is CASSGLAAFQETQYF. CDR3 coding DNA: TGTGCCAGCTCAGGACTAGCGGCGTTCCAAGAGACCCAGTACTTC.

Of note for this clonotype: This sequence may be a read error, since a much larger clone differs from it by one base. The J gene is TRBJ2-5, the V gene TRBV6-6; D not resolved. The CDR3 runs 11 residues. Germline V gives CDR1 MNHNY, CDR2 SVGAGI (reference sequence). Deletions cut 5 bases from V and 11 bases from J, with 12 bases between. The CDR3 nucleotides read TGTGCCAGCAGTGTCTACAGTGAGCAGTACTTC. Protein: CASSVYSEQYF.

In this sample, this clonotype turned up many times. The junction and the germline gene differ at one end; a read error may be behind it. The chain has TRBV5-1 and TRBJ2-1, with 7 bases lining up with TRBD2. Per the germline V gene, CDR1 is SGHRS and CDR2 is YFSETQ. This CDR3 is built from 13 residues. DNA for the CDR3: TGTGCCAGCAGCTTCGGGACTAACAATGAGCAGTTCTTC. Residues: CASSFGTNNEQFF.

V usage is TRBV9 and J usage is TRBJ2-7, with 10 bases lining up with TRBD2. Germline V lookup: CDR1 SGDLS, CDR2 YYNGEE. There are 15 residues in the CDR3. V shed 4 bases, J shed 0 bases, and the junction held 4 bases outside the gene matches. The DNA of the CDR3 is TGTGCCAGCAGCCCAGGACTAGCGGACTCCTACGAGCAGTACTTC. This encodes CASSPGLADSYEQYF.

Only a few counts were recorded for this clonotype. The chain couples TRBV6-5 to TRBJ2-5; TRBD1 aligns across 7 bases. This CDR3 spans 13 amino acids. Germline V lookup: CDR1 MNHEY, CDR2 SVGAGI. J was trimmed by 13 bases and V by 5 bases; bases with no gene match: 13. The CDR3 DNA follows: TGTGCCAGCAGTGACGGCCTGACAGGGCATCGGTACTTC. Encoded protein: CASSDGLTGHRYF.

This clonotype was detected many times. The CDR3 sequence: CASSQGLEAVTYEQYF. CDR3 nucleotides: TGCGCCAGCAGCCAAGGGTTGGAAGCTGTTACCTACGAGCAGTACTTC. The chain couples TRBV4-1 to TRBJ2-7; no firm D call. Trimming removed 1 base from V and 2 bases from J, with 15 bases in between. CDR3 length equals 16 residues. CDR1 is MGHRA, CDR2 YSYEKL, per germline.

Comments on this clonotype: It may be a read error: a sequence one base away is much more abundant. V and J are TRBV7-2 and TRBJ2-3; no firm D call. The CDR3 sequence is 13 residues long. Between the trimmed V and J ends, which lost 5 bases and 6 bases, there was a span of 12 bases. The V gene's germline CDR1 is SGHTA and CDR2 FQGNSA. CDR3 bases: TGTGCCAGCAGCGTAGTATCGTTGGATACGCAGTATTTT. Amino acid sequence: CASSVVSLDTQYF.